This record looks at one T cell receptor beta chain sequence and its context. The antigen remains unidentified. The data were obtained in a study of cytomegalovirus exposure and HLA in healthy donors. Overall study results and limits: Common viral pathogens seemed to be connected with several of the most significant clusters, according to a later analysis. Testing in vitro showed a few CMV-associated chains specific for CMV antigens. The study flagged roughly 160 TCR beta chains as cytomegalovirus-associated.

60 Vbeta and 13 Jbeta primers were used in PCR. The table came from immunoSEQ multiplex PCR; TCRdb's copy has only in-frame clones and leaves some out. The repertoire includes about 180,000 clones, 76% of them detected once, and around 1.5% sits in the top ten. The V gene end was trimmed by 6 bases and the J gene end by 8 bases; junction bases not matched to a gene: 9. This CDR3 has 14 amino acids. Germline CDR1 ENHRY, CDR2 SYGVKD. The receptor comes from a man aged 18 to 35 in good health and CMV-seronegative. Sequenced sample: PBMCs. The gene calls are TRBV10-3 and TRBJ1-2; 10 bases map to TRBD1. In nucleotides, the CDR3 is TGTGCCATCAGCCTCGACAGGGGGCGCGTGGGCTACACCTTC. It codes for CAISLDRGRVGYTF.